A selection of T cell receptor beta chains follows, all from one sample in a study of blood T cell repertoires in COVID-19. Profiled with immunoSEQ multiplex PCR; TCRdb holds only in-frame clones, not every one. The data show approximately 200,000 clones, roughly 89% seen once. The sample was PBMCs or T cells enriched from blood (not recorded which). The receptors stem from a man in his late teens or twenties with acute COVID-19. CDR3s include the opening cysteine and the closing phenylalanine or tryptophan. A D gene is named only where the DNA matches it firmly. Not all rows give a size; the values are once, few, many and, for expanded clones, a class.

j_gene: TRBJ1-4; d_gene: TRBD1; v_gene: TRBV28; abundance: few; CDR3aa: CASSWGQGDEKLFF; CDR3nt: TGTGCCAGCAGTTGGGGACAGGGGGACGAAAAACTGTTTTTT
j_gene: TRBJ2-1; d_gene: TRBD2; v_gene: TRBV7-9; abundance: NA; CDR3aa: CASSFSGSGVYNEQFF; CDR3nt: TGTGCCAGCAGCTTCAGCGGGAGCGGGGTCTACAATGAGCAGTTCTTC
j_gene: TRBJ1-1; d_gene: NA; v_gene: TRBV7-9; abundance: NA; CDR3aa: CASSSGTGEAFF; CDR3nt: TGTGCCAGCAGCTCAGGGACTGGTGAAGCTTTCTTT
j_gene: TRBJ2-1; d_gene: TRBD2; v_gene: TRBV27; abundance: once; CDR3aa: CASSRDYYSEQFF; CDR3nt: TGTGCCAGCAGTCGGGACTATTACAGTGAGCAGTTCTTC
j_gene: TRBJ2-2; d_gene: NA; v_gene: TRBV5-1; abundance: once; CDR3aa: CASSLRGNTGELFF; CDR3nt: TGCGCCAGCAGCCTCAGGGGTAACACCGGGGAGCTGTTTTTT
j_gene: TRBJ1-1; d_gene: TRBD1; v_gene: TRBV5-6; abundance: NA; CDR3aa: CASSLEQGEGALNTEAFF; CDR3nt: TGTGCCAGCAGCTTGGAACAGGGGGAGGGGGCTTTGAACACTGAAGCTTTCTTT
j_gene: TRBJ2-3; d_gene: NA; v_gene: TRBV6-4; abundance: NA; CDR3aa: CASSEAVGTDTQYF; CDR3nt: TGTGCCAGCAGTGAGGCGGTTGGTACAGATACGCAGTATTTT
j_gene: TRBJ1-4; d_gene: TRBD1; v_gene: TRBV6-5; abundance: NA; CDR3aa: CASSPTGGEKLFF; CDR3nt: TGTGCCAGCAGTCCGACAGGGGGTGAAAAACTGTTTTTT
j_gene: TRBJ2-7; d_gene: NA; v_gene: TRBV28; abundance: NA; CDR3aa: CASSSRGNTKRGPYEQYF; CDR3nt: TGTGCCAGCAGTTCTAGGGGGAACACAAAACGAGGACCCTACGAGCAGTACTTC
j_gene: TRBJ2-5; d_gene: TRBD2; v_gene: TRBV9; abundance: NA; CDR3aa: CASSGGLAGKETQYF; CDR3nt: TGTGCCAGCAGCGGGGGACTAGCGGGAAAAGAGACCCAGTACTTC
j_gene: TRBJ2-5; d_gene: NA; v_gene: TRBV29-1; abundance: few; CDR3aa: CSVEGTVQETQYF; CDR3nt: TGCAGCGTTGAAGGTACTGTACAAGAGACCCAGTACTTC
j_gene: TRBJ2-7; d_gene: TRBD2; v_gene: TRBV18; abundance: NA; CDR3aa: CASSPPGAGGNSYEQYF; CDR3nt: TGTGCCAGCTCACCACCGGGGGCGGGAGGTAACTCCTACGAGCAGTACTTC
j_gene: TRBJ1-1; d_gene: NA; v_gene: TRBV13; abundance: NA; CDR3aa: CASSLIQGTEAFF; CDR3nt: TGTGCCAGCAGCTTAATACAGGGCACTGAAGCTTTCTTT
j_gene: TRBJ2-5; d_gene: TRBD1; v_gene: TRBV6-5; abundance: NA; CDR3aa: CASSTRGETQYF; CDR3nt: TGTGCCAGCAGTACCAGGGGGGAGACCCAGTACTTC
j_gene: TRBJ2-1; d_gene: NA; v_gene: TRBV29-1; abundance: NA; CDR3aa: CSVEGQGSYNEQFF; CDR3nt: TGCAGCGTTGAAGGGCAGGGGTCCTACAATGAGCAGTTCTTC
j_gene: TRBJ1-2; d_gene: NA; v_gene: TRBV7-2; abundance: NA; CDR3aa: CASRLGSALGAGYGYTF; CDR3nt: TGTGCCAGCAGACTAGGGAGTGCGTTGGGGGCTGGGTATGGCTACACCTTC
j_gene: TRBJ1-6; d_gene: NA; v_gene: TRBV27; abundance: NA; CDR3aa: CASSFRQYNSPLHF; CDR3nt: TGTGCCAGCAGTTTCAGACAGTATAATTCACCCCTCCACTTT
j_gene: TRBJ2-2; d_gene: NA; v_gene: TRBV5-1; abundance: NA; CDR3aa: CASSPGTVNTGELFF; CDR3nt: TGCGCCAGCAGCCCCGGGACTGTGAACACCGGGGAGCTGTTTTTT
j_gene: TRBJ1-1; d_gene: NA; v_gene: TRBV12-3/TRBV12-4; abundance: NA; CDR3aa: CASSLGGTFYAFF; CDR3nt: TGTGCCAGCAGTTTGGGAGGGACGTTCTACGCTTTCTTT
j_gene: TRBJ2-1; d_gene: NA; v_gene: TRBV19; abundance: NA; CDR3aa: CASSPDTYNEQFF; CDR3nt: TGTGCCAGTAGTCCTGACACCTACAATGAGCAGTTCTTC
j_gene: TRBJ2-1; d_gene: TRBD2; v_gene: TRBV14; abundance: NA; CDR3aa: CASSQGWASGKSRYNEQFF; CDR3nt: TGTGCCAGCAGCCAAGGTTGGGCTAGCGGGAAAAGTCGCTACAATGAGCAGTTCTTC
j_gene: TRBJ2-7; d_gene: NA; v_gene: TRBV3-1/TRBV3-2; abundance: NA; CDR3aa: CASSTPGLDYEQYF; CDR3nt: TGTGCCAGCAGCACCCCGGGACTGGACTACGAGCAGTACTTC
j_gene: TRBJ1-5; d_gene: NA; v_gene: TRBV28; abundance: NA; CDR3aa: CASTGQYSNQPQHF; CDR3nt: TGTGCCAGCACCGGACAGTATAGCAATCAGCCCCAGCATTTT